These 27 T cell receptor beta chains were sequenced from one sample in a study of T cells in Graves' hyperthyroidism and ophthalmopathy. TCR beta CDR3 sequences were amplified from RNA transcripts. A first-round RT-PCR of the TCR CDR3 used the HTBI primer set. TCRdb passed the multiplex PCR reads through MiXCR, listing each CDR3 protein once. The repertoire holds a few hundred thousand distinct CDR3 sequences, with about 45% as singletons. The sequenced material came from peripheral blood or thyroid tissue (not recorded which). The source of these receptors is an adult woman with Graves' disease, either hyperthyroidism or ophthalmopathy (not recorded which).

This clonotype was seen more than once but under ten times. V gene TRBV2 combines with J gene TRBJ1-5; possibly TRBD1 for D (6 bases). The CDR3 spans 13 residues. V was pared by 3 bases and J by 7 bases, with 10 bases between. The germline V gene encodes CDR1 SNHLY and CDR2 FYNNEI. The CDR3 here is CASSEIGGQPQHF. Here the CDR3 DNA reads TGTGCCAGCAGTGAGATTGGGGGCCAGCCCCAGCATTTT.

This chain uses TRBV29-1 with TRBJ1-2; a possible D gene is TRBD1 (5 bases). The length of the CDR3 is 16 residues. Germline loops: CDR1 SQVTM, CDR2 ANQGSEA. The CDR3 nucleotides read TGCGGAGGGGCCTCTAGCAGCGGACCCCTAAACTATGGCTACACCTTC. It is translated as CGGASSSGPLNYGYTF.

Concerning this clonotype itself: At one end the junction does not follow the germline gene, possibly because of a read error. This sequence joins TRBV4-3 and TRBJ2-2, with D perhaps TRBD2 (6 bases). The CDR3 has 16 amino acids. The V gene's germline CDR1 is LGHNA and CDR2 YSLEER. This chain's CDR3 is CASSQDGGDEAGELLF. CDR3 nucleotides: TGCGCCAGCAGCCAAGATGGAGGGGATGAGGCCGGGGAGCTGCTTTTT.

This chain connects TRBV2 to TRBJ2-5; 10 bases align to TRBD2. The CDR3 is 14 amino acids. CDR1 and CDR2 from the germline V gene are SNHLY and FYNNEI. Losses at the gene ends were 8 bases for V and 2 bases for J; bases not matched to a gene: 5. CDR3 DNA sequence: TGTGCCAGCCGCCAGCGGGAGGGGCAAGAGACCCAGTACTTC. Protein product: CASRQREGQETQYF. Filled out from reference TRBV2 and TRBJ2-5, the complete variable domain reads EPEVTQTPSHQVTQMGQEVILRCVPISNHLYFYWYRQILGQKVEFLVSFYNNEISEKSEIFDDQFSVERPDGSNFTLKIRSTKLEDSAMYFCASRQREGQETQYFGPGTRLLVL.

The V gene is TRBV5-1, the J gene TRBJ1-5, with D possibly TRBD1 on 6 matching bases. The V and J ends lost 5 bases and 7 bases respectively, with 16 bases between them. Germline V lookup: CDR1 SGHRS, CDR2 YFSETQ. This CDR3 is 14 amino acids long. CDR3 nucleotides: TGCGCCAGCAGTCCAGGGTCAGGGGACCAGCCCCAGCATTTT. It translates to CASSPGSGDQPQHF.

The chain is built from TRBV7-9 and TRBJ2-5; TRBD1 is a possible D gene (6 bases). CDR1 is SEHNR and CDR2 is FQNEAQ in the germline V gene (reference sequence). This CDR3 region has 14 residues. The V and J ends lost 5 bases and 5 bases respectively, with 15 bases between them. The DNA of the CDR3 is TGTGCCAGCAGCACCAACACAGGGAGTGAGACCCAGTACTTC. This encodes CASSTNTGSETQYF. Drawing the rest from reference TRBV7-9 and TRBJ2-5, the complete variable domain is DTGVSQNPRHKITKRGQNVTFRCDPISEHNRLYWYRQTLGQGPEFLTYFQNEAQLEKSRLLSDRFSAERPKGSFSTLEIQRTEQGDSAMYLCASSTNTGSETQYFGPGTRLLVL.

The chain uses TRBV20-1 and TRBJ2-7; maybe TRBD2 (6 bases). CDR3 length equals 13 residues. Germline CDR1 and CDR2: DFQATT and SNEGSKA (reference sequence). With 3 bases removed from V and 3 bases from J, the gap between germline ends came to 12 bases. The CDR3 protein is CSASGRSVYEQYF. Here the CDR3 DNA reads TGCAGTGCTAGCGGGAGAAGTGTCTACGAGCAGTACTTC.

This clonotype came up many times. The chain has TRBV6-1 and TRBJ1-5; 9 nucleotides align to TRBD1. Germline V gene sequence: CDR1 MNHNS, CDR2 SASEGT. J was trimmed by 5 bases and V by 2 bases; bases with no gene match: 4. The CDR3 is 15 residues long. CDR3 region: CASSERGTGYQPQHF. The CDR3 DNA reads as TGTGCCAGCAGTGAACGCGGGACAGGGTATCAGCCCCAGCATTTT.

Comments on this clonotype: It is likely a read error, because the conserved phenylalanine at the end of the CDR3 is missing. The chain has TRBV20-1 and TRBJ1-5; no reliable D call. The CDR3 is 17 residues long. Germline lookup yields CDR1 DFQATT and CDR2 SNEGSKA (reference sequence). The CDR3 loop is CSARESEFRTGNQPQHV. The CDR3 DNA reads TGCAGTGCTAGAGAAAGTGAGTTCAGGACCGGCAATCAACCCCAGCATGTT.

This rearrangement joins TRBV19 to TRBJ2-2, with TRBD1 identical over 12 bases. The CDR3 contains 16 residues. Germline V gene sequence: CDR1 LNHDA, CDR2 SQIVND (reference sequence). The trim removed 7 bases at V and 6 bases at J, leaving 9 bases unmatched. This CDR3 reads CASTGTGGVSAGELFF. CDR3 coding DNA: TGTGCCAGTACTGGGACAGGGGGCGTTTCGGCCGGGGAGCTGTTTTTT.

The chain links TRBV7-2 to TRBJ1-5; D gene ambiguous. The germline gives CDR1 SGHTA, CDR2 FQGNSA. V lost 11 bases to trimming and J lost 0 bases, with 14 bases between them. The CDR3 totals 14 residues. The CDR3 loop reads CAGSNVGSNQPQHF. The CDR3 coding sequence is TGTGCCGGTAGTAACGTAGGTAGCAATCAGCCCCAGCATTTT.

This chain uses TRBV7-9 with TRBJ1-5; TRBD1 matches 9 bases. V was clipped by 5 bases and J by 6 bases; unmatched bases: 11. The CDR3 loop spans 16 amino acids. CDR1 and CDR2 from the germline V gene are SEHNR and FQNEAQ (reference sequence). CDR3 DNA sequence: TGTGCCAGCAGCGCCTCCGGGACAGGGCGTAGTCAGCCCCAGCATTTT. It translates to CASSASGTGRSQPQHF.

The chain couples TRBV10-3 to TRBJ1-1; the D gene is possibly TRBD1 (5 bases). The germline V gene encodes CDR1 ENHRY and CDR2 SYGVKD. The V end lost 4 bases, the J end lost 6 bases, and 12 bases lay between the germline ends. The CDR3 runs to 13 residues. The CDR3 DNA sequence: TGTGCCATCAGTGGACATTCGGGGGCTGAAGCTTTCTTT. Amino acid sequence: CAISGHSGAEAFF.

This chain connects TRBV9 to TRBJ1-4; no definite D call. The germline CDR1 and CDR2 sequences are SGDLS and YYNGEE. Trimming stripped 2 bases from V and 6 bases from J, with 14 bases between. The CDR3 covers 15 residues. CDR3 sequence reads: CASSVADWGYEKLFF. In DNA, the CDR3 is TGTGCCAGCAGCGTTGCGGACTGGGGATATGAAAAACTGTTTTTT.

CDR3 sequence: CASSGQGREKLFF. The CDR3 region has the DNA TGTGCCAGCAGCGGACAGGGGCGAGAAAAACTGTTTTTT. The gene calls are TRBV2 and TRBJ1-4, with TRBD1 identical over 9 bases. Germline CDR1 and CDR2: SNHLY and FYNNEI. The CDR3 has 13 amino acids. The V and J ends lost 6 bases and 8 bases, in that order; junction bases with no gene match: 4. Complete variable domain (other parts from reference TRBV2 and TRBJ1-4): EPEVTQTPSHQVTQMGQEVILRCVPISNHLYFYWYRQILGQKVEFLVSFYNNEISEKSEIFDDQFSVERPDGSNFTLKIRSTKLEDSAMYFCASSGQGREKLFFGSGTQLSVL.

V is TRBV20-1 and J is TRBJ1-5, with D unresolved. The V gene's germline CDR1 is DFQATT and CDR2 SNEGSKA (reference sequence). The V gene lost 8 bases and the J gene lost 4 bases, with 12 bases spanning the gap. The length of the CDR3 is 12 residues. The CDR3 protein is CSYGRPNQPQHF. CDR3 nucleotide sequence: TGCAGTTACGGGCGGCCGAATCAGCCCCAGCATTTT.

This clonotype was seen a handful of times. The CDR3: CASKLGGASYEQYF. The DNA of the CDR3 is TGTGCCAGCAAACTAGGGGGGGCGTCCTACGAGCAGTACTTC. V usage is TRBV12-3 or TRBV12-4 and J usage is TRBJ2-7, with D possibly TRBD2 on 7 matching bases. This CDR3 has 14 amino acids. Trimming left V 7 bases short and J 1 base short, with 14 bases between.

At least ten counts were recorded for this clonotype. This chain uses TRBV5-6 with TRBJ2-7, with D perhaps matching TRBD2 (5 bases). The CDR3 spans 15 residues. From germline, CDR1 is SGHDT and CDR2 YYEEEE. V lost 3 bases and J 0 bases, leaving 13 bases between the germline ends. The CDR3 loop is CASSSLDRDSYEQYF. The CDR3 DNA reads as TGTGCCAGCAGCTCCTTGGACCGGGACTCCTACGAGCAGTACTTC.

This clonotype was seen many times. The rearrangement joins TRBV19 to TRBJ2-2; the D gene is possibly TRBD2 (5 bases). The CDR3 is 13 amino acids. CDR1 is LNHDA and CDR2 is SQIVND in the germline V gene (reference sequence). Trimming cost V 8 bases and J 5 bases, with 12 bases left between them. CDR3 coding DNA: TGTGCCAGTCAAGGGTCGGGAACCGGGGAGCTGTTTTTT. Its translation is CASQGSGTGELFF.

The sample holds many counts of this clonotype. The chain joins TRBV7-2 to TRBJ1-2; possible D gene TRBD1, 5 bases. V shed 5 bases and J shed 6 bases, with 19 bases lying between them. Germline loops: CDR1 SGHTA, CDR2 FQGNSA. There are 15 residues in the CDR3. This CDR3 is CASSPGSLTTHGYTF. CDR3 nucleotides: TGTGCCAGCAGCCCAGGGAGCTTAACCACCCATGGCTACACCTTC.

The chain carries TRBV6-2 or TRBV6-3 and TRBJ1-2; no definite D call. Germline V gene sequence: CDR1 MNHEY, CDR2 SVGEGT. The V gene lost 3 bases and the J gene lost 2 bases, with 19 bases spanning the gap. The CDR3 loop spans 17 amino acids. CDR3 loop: CASSYDAERARNYGYTF. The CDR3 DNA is TGTGCCAGCAGTTATGATGCTGAAAGGGCGCGAAACTATGGCTACACCTTC.

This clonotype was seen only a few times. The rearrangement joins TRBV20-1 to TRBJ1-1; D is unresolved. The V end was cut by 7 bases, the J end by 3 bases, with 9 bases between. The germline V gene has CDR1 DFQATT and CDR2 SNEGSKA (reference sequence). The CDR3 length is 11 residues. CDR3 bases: TGCAGTGGAGACGATTACACTGAAGCTTTCTTT. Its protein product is CSGDDYTEAFF.

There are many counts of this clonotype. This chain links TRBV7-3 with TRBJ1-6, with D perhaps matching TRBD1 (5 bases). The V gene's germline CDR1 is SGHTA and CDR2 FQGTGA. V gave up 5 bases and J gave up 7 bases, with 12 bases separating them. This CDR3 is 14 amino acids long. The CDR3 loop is CASSHGTENSPLHF. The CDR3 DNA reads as TGTGCCAGCAGCCATGGGACGGAGAATTCACCCCTCCACTTT.

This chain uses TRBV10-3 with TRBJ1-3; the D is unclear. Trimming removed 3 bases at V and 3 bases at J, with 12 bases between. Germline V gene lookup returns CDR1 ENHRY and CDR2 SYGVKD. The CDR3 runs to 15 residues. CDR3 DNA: TGTGCCATCAGTGATCCGAGCGGGAGTGGAAACACCATATATTTT. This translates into CAISDPSGSGNTIYF.

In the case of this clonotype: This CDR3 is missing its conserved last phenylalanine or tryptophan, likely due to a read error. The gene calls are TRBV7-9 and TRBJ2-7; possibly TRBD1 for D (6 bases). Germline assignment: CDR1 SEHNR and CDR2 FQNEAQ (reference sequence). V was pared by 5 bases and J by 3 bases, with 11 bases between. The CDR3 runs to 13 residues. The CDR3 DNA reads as TGTGCCAGCAGCCCCCAGGGGATCTACGAGCAGTACCTC. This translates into CASSPQGIYEQYL.

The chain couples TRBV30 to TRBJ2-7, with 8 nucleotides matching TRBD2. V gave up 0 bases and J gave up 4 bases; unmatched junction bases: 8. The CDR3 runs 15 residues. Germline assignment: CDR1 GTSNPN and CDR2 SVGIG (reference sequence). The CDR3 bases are TGTGCCTGGAGTGTATCCAGCGGGAGCTGGTACGAGCAGTACTTC. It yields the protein CAWSVSSGSWYEQYF.

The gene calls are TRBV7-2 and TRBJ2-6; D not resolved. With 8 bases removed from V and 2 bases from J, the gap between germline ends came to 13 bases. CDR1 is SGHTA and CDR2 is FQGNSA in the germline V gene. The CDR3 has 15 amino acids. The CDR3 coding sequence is TGTGCCAGCGACCCCGGTGGGGCTGGGGCCAACGTCCTGACTTTC. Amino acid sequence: CASDPGGAGANVLTF. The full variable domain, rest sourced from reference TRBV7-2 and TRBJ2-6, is GAGVSQSPSNKVTEKGKDVELRCDPISGHTALYWYRQSLGQGLEFLIYFQGNSAPDKSGLPSDRFSAERTGGSVSTLTIQRTQQEDSAVYLCASDPGGAGANVLTFGAGSRLTVL.